This TCR beta chain was identified in a study of molecular identifiers for immune sequencing clone quantification (dated by TCRdb to between 2018 and 2020). General notes on the study: For a replicate experiment, RNA from approximately 20,000 or 100,000 naive CD8 T cells was divided into five aliquots, of which four were sequenced. This methods study used CD8 T cells to benchmark TCR RNA copy counting and molecular-identifier clustering-based TCR repertoire sequencing (MIDCIRS).

This clonotype was counted at least ten times. Its antigen is unknown. No per-base quality is available; no much larger clone lies one base away. Naive CD8 T cell libraries were made from approximately 20,000 to 1,000,000 sorted cells using 10%, 30% or 50% of purified RNA. Naive CD8 T cells were FACS-sorted as CD8+CD4-CCR7+CD45RA+ on a BD FACSAria II into RLT Plus buffer. Detection sensitivity was tested by spiking Jurkat RNA equal to roughly ten TCR copies' worth into samples containing roughly 19,000-1,000,000 naive CD8 T cells. Enrichment of CD8 T cells was performed with RosetteSep CD8+ T Cell Enrichment Cocktail and Ficoll-Paque, after which ACK red cell lysis was carried out. CDR3 length: 13 amino acids, cysteine to phenylalanine. Here the CDR3 DNA is all that survives: 39 bases in frame from base 1. The germline V gene encodes CDR1 MNHEY and CDR2 SVGEGT. The germline ends are 7 bases apart after V is trimmed by 0 bases and J by 4 bases.

Study-wide conclusions, independent of this receptor: When barcode sub-clustering was omitted, TCR diversity was inflated by chimeric consensus sequences, with chimeras reaching as high as 47%. In CMV-specific effector cells, over 99% of molecules were held by clones above 20 RNA copies, whereas under 1% of molecules were held by such clones in naive cells. The naive libraries included spiked-in Jurkat TCR RNA (more than nine copies' worth), and this Jurkat TCR RNA is not part of the donor repertoire. A single cell's worth of spiked-in Jurkat TCR RNA was reported detectable even among one million naive CD8 T cells. Modeling estimated 2.5 to 3 recovered TCR RNA copies per cell, compared with about 10 by digital PCR, which implies approximately 30% capture efficiency. Highly expanded clone sizes could be underestimated because identical TCR molecules may share a barcode.

Receptor libraries were prepared by PCR. TCRdb records NextSeq 500 as the sequencer. Bulk TCR libraries were generated as previously described, with the TCR primers listed in Table S5 used. Purification of total RNA was performed with the Qiagen AllPrep DNA/RNA kit. Before analysis, reads from multiple sequencing runs of the same library were pooled. The original methods were these. Reads were retained only if their TCR constant sequence matched exactly, and those retained reads were trimmed to 150 nt and grouped according to their 12-nt molecular barcodes. Reads in each barcode group were sub-clustered using a 15% Levenshtein threshold, and a quality-weighted consensus sequence was built for each RNA molecule. Non-functional sequences were filtered out, along with any lower-count sequence sitting one edit away from another sequence. Based on fitting two negative binomial distributions, any barcode sub-cluster with under 20% of the maximum read count was discarded. TCRdb took the public reads, trimmed them with fastp at Q25, ran MiXCR for clone calling and kept in-frame beta chains. Each entry merges the rows of one CDR3 protein and shows their most common DNA and genes. The V and J calls come from TCRdb's annotation, not from the publication. The sample table holds about 53,000 distinct CDR3 sequences, of which more than 35% were seen once. The top ten clones comprise 3.5% to 4% of the sample.

The TCR sequence derives from a human donor in good health. Some libraries in this study had Jurkat cell RNA spiked in. Input material: naive CD8+ T cells from blood, with Jurkat cell RNA spiked in. What the cell subset or site label conveys for this sample: FACS-sorted CD8+CD4-CCR7+CD45RA+ naive T cells. The chain was built from TRBV6-2 or TRBV6-3 and TRBJ2-7; confidence is insufficient to name the D gene. This receptor carries the CDR3 CASSYSAGYEQYF. The DNA is as follows: TGTGCCAGCAGTTACTCGGCTGGGTACGAGCAGTACTTC.